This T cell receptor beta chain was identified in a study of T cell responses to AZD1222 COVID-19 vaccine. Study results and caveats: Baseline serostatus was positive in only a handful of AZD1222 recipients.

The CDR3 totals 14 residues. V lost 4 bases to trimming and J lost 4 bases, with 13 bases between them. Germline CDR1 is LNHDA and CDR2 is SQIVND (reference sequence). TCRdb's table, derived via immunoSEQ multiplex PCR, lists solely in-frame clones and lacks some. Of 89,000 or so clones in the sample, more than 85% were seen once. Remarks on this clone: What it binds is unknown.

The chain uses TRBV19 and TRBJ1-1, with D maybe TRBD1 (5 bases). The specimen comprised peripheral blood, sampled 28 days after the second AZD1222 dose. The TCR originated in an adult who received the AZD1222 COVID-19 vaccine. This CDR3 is CASSTGPLVTEAFF. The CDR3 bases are TGTGCCAGTAGTACAGGGCCCTTGGTCACTGAAGCTTTCTTT.